The clone carrying this TCR beta chain was seen at least ten times. RNA transcripts gave rise to amplified TCR beta CDR3 regions. The TCR CDR3 first-round RT-PCR relied on the HTBI primer set. TCRdb ran MiXCR on the multiplex PCR reads and lists one entry per CDR3 protein. The sample lists some 180,000 distinct CDR3 sequences, about a sixth occurring once. This sample was included in a study of T cells in Graves' hyperthyroidism and ophthalmopathy. From germline, CDR1 is SEHNR and CDR2 FQNEAQ (reference sequence). The CDR3 totals 15 residues. With 4 bases clipped from V and 6 bases from J, the junction kept 5 bases outside the gene matches.

V usage is TRBV7-9 and J usage is TRBJ2-1; 11 bases fit TRBD2. Source material: blood. The origin of this receptor is a woman in her fifties or sixties with Graves' hyperthyroidism. CDR3: CASSSPGTSGNEQFF. CDR3 nucleotide sequence: TGTGCCAGCAGCTCACCCGGGACTAGCGGCAATGAGCAGTTCTTC.